The 15 T cell receptor beta chains below were found in one sample sequenced in a study of metastatic and nonmetastatic thyroid tumors. Using MiXCR, TCRdb re-called clones from the PCR reads. The table includes about 19,000 clones, about 25% detected once. Prior to thyroid surgery, none of the patients had received any treatment. The sequenced sample was blood. The receptors originated from a male donor with papillary thyroid cancer or a benign thyroid nodule (not recorded which). Some clones in this sample may be carry-over from other donors' samples.

This clone occurred many times. The rearrangement uses TRBV7-8 and TRBJ1-4; D is possibly TRBD1 (5 bases). V gave up 8 bases and J gave up 5 bases, with 18 bases separating them. There are 15 residues in the CDR3. Germline CDR1 reads SGHVS; CDR2 reads FQNEAQ. The CDR3 bases are TGTGCCAGCGGAGCCAAGGGGCAGGGAAATGAAAAACTGTTTTTT. It encodes CASGAKGQGNEKLFF.

This clone showed up just a few times. The V and J genes are TRBV6-6 and TRBJ2-3; 8 positions match TRBD2. The CDR3 spans 18 residues. V trimming: 0 bases; J trimming: 8 bases; junction bases outside the gene matches: 16. Germline V lookup: CDR1 MNHNY, CDR2 SVGAGI (reference sequence). The CDR3 DNA is TGTGCCAGCAGTTACTCGGAGCGGGGAACGGGAGGGCCCGGTACGCAGTATTTT. Amino acid sequence: CASSYSERGTGGPGTQYF.

This clone has ten or more counts. A much larger clone sits a single nucleotide away, making a read error possible. This chain links TRBV7-3 with TRBJ2-1, with D unresolved. The length of the CDR3 is 16 residues. Germline-derived CDR1 and CDR2 are SGHTA and FQGTGA. The ends were cut back, 2 bases at V and 0 bases at J, with 11 bases in the middle. The CDR3 sequence: CASSLYGSGSYNEQFF. The CDR3 DNA sequence: TGTGCCAGCAGCTTATACGGGTCGGGCTCCTACAATGAGCAGTTCTTC. Together with reference TRBV7-3 and TRBJ2-1, the CDR3 gives the full variable domain: GAGVSQTPSNKVTEKGKYVELRCDPISGHTALYWYRQSLGQGPEFLIYFQGTGAADDSGLPNDRFFAVRPEGSVSTLKIQRTERGDSAVYLCASSLYGSGSYNEQFFGPGTRLTVL.

This clone was recorded at least ten times. V and J are TRBV3-1 and TRBJ1-3; no firm D call. In germline, CDR1 is LGHDT, CDR2 YNNKEL (reference sequence). Trimming left V 4 bases short and J 0 bases short, with 10 bases between. CDR3 length: 15 residues. In DNA form, the CDR3 reads TGTGCCAGCAGCCCCGGGATTCTCTCTGGAAACACCATATATTTT. This codes for CASSPGILSGNTIYF.

This clone was detected only a few times. J is TRBJ1-2 and V is TRBV7-2; the D gene is possibly TRBD1 (5 bases). V shed 1 base and J shed 4 bases, with 10 bases lying between them. CDR1 is SGHTA and CDR2 is FQGNSA in the germline V gene. The CDR3 sequence is 14 residues long. The CDR3 DNA sequence: TGTGCCAGCAGCTTAGGGGGCAGTTCCTATGGCTACACCTTC. Its translation is CASSLGGSSYGYTF.

This clone has just a few counts. The rearrangement uses TRBV6-1 and TRBJ2-2; 7 positions match TRBD2. The CDR3 loop spans 15 amino acids. V was pared by 2 bases and J by 7 bases, with 7 bases of the junction left unmatched. Germline V gene data show CDR1 as MNHNS and CDR2 as SASEGT. The CDR3 sequence: CASSEWGGISGELFF. The CDR3 DNA sequence: TGTGCCAGCAGTGAATGGGGGGGTATTAGCGGGGAGCTGTTTTTT.

This clone was recorded a few times. The chain is built from TRBV20-1 and TRBJ1-1, with 9 nucleotides matching TRBD1. The germline gives CDR1 DFQATT, CDR2 SNEGSKA (reference sequence). The CDR3 has 15 residues. J gave up 5 bases and V 1 base, and 8 bases lay outside the gene matches. The CDR3 loop is CSARGGGTGRTEAFF. For the CDR3, the DNA is TGCAGTGCTAGAGGGGGAGGGACAGGGAGGACTGAAGCTTTCTTT.

V gene TRBV19 combines with J gene TRBJ1-1, with TRBD1 as a possible D gene (5 bases). Trimming shortened V by 3 bases and J by 3 bases, and 14 bases separated the two germline ends. CDR3 size: 15 residues. Germline V gives CDR1 LNHDA, CDR2 SQIVND (reference sequence). The CDR3 nucleotides are TGTGCCAGTAGTATGCGGGACTTCTATTACACTGAAGCTTTCTTT. This codes for CASSMRDFYYTEAFF.

This clone was detected many times. V is TRBV30 and J is TRBJ1-1; a weak D match, TRBD1 (6 bases). The germline V and J ends were trimmed by 3 bases and 1 base, with 12 bases remaining between them. CDR1 GTSNPN and CDR2 SVGIG come from the germline V gene (reference sequence). This CDR3 has 14 residues. CDR3 region: CAWSITGRNTEAFF. CDR3 coding DNA: TGTGCCTGGAGCATTACAGGGAGGAACACTGAAGCTTTCTTT.

This clone was counted only a few times. This chain uses TRBV28 with TRBJ1-1; perhaps TRBD1 as D (6 bases). Germline assignment: CDR1 MDHEN and CDR2 SYDVKM. The length of the CDR3 is 14 residues. V was pared by 6 bases and J by 0 bases, with 11 bases between. This chain's CDR3 is CASSPGQLNTEAFF. The CDR3 nucleotides read TGTGCCAGCAGCCCGGGACAATTGAACACTGAAGCTTTCTTT.

This clone has at least ten counts. This rearrangement joins TRBV21-1 to TRBJ2-3; the table calls TRBD2, which could not be checked here. TRBV21-1 is a documented pseudogene. This CDR3 is built from 19 residues. The CDR3 spells CASSIAPGLVLSPSDTQYF. CDR3 nucleotides: TGTGCCAGCAGCATCGCCCCGGGACTAGTCCTTTCCCCTTCAGATACGCAGTATTTT.

This clone was observed a few times. The chain carries TRBV19 and TRBJ1-2; perhaps TRBD1 as D (6 bases). Per the germline V gene, CDR1 is LNHDA and CDR2 is SQIVND (reference sequence). The V end lost 4 bases, the J end lost 6 bases, and 9 bases lay between the germline ends. This CDR3 spans 12 amino acids. CDR3 residues: CASSTRTDGYTF. DNA for the CDR3: TGTGCCAGTAGTACTCGGACAGATGGCTACACCTTC. The variable domain in full, with the rest retrieved from reference TRBV19 and TRBJ1-2, is DGGITQSPKYLFRKEGQNVTLSCEQNLNHDAMYWYRQDPGQGLRLIYYSQIVNDFQKGDIAEGYSVSREKKESFPLTVTSAQKNPTAFYLCASSTRTDGYTFGSGTRLTVV.

This chain links TRBV6-1 with TRBJ2-7; D not resolved. The germline V and J ends were trimmed by 7 bases and 5 bases, with 9 bases remaining between them. The CDR3 contains 11 residues. CDR1 is MNHNS, CDR2 SASEGT, per germline. The CDR3 sequence is CASKAANEQYF. Here the CDR3 DNA reads TGTGCCAGCAAGGCGGCGAACGAGCAGTACTTC.

This chain joins TRBV11-2 and TRBJ2-1; 8 nucleotides agree with TRBD2. This CDR3 contains 16 residues. Germline V lookup: CDR1 SGHAT, CDR2 FQNNGV. Germline trimming cut 1 base from V and 9 bases from J; bases unmatched to any gene: 11. This CDR3 is CASSLGTSGSRSEQFF. DNA of the CDR3: TGTGCCAGCAGCTTAGGAACCAGCGGGAGCCGTTCTGAGCAGTTCTTC.

This clone was recorded many times. The chain couples TRBV29-1 to TRBJ2-2; maybe TRBD2 (6 bases). V was shortened by 2 bases and J by 5 bases, with 15 bases between the two germline ends. The length of the CDR3 is 15 residues. Germline V CDR1 and CDR2: SQVTM, ANQGSEA. The CDR3 loop is CSVERSGVGTGELFF. Here the CDR3 DNA reads TGCAGCGTTGAACGTTCGGGAGTGGGTACCGGGGAGCTGTTTTTT.